The T cell receptor beta chain under discussion was sequenced for a study of CD8 T cells in Susac syndrome. Sequencing targeted TCR beta in T cells from blood (CD8+ and CD4+). TEMRA cells were enriched by FACS, and CD4+ and CD8+ T cells were negatively isolated. Reverse transcription of roughly 0.5 to 1 ug RNA was carried out with random hexamers. In TCRdb, the immunoSEQ multiplex PCR reads were re-called with MiXCR into one record per CDR3 protein. The profile shows about 110,000 distinct CDR3 sequences, around 94% of them singletons. This sequence was found in a human donor with Susac syndrome. Input material: CD8+ T cells from PBMCs.

The CDR3 reads CASSVDGETQYF. CDR3 bases: TGTGCCAGCAGCGTAGACGGAGAGACCCAGTACTTC. The V and J genes are TRBV9 and TRBJ2-5; the D is unclear. CDR1 SGDLS and CDR2 YYNGEE come from the germline V gene. The CDR3 spans 12 residues. Trimming shortened V by 0 bases and J by 4 bases, and 4 bases separated the two germline ends.